Each of the 11 T cell receptor beta chains below was sequenced from the same sample in a study of cytotoxic CD8 clonotypes in ibrutinib-treated CLL. Assay: immunoSEQ multiplex PCR; the TCRdb copy retains only in-frame clones and omits some. The sample holds about 27,000 clones, about three quarters seen once. This sample comprised PBMCs, obtained after 24 months of ibrutinib treatment. These receptors were collected from a human donor with chronic lymphocytic leukemia.

The chain links TRBV18 to TRBJ2-7, with 8 nucleotides matching TRBD1. The CDR3 contains 12 residues. J gave up 6 bases and V 6 bases, and 4 bases lay outside the gene matches. Germline V gene lookup returns CDR1 KGHSH and CDR2 LQKENI. The CDR3 nucleotides are TGTGCCAGCTCTCCCGGACAGGGCGAGCAGTACTTC. The encoded protein is CASSPGQGEQYF.

V gene TRBV15 combines with J gene TRBJ1-4, with a weak D call TRBD1 (6 bases). The CDR3 contains 16 residues. With 2 bases removed from V and 7 bases from J, the gap between germline ends came to 17 bases. Germline V gene data show CDR1 as LNHNV and CDR2 as YYDKDF (reference sequence). DNA of the CDR3: TGTGCCACCAGCAGAAGAATGGGGGCGAGATTTGAAAAACTGTTTTTT. Translated, it gives CATSRRMGARFEKLFF. Using reference TRBV15 and TRBJ1-4 for the parts outside the CDR3, the full variable domain is DAMVIQNPRYQVTQFGKPVTLSCSQTLNHNVMYWYQQKSSQAPKLLFHYYDKDFNNEADTPDNFQSRRPNTSFCFLDIRSPGLGDTAMYLCATSRRMGARFEKLFFGSGTQLSVL.

The DNA for the CDR3 is TGTGCCAGCAGCCCGGGGACAGGTAACCCCACAGATACGCAGTATTTT. It encodes CASSPGTGNPTDTQYF. This sequence joins TRBV4-2 and TRBJ2-3; 8 nucleotides match TRBD1. J was trimmed by 2 bases and V by 4 bases; bases with no gene match: 8. The germline V gene has CDR1 LGHNA and CDR2 YNFKEQ. The CDR3 totals 16 residues.

This chain connects TRBV2 to TRBJ2-7; 11 positions match TRBD1. The V gene end was trimmed by 6 bases and the J gene end by 5 bases; junction bases not matched to a gene: 6. Germline assignment: CDR1 SNHLY and CDR2 FYNNEI. The CDR3 length is 14 residues. The CDR3 is CASRGGQGADEQYF. CDR3 sequence (DNA): TGTGCCAGCAGGGGCGGACAGGGGGCGGACGAGCAGTACTTC.

The chain recombines TRBV29-1 with TRBJ1-1, with 8 positions matching TRBD1. V shed 6 bases, J shed 1 base, and the junction held 4 bases outside the gene matches. The CDR3 is 13 amino acids. Germline V lookup: CDR1 SQVTM, CDR2 ANQGSEA. CDR3 amino acids: CSVRDRRNTEAFF. CDR3 nucleotides: TGCAGCGTCCGGGACAGGAGGAACACTGAAGCTTTCTTT.

The J gene is TRBJ2-3, the V gene TRBV5-6; possibly TRBD1 for D (6 bases). Germline V gene lookup returns CDR1 SGHDT and CDR2 YYEEEE. The CDR3 covers 13 residues. V was clipped by 4 bases and J by 5 bases, with 11 bases between them. CDR3 region: CASSPARGDTQYF. As DNA, the CDR3 is TGTGCCAGCAGCCCCGCCAGGGGAGATACGCAGTATTTT.

This clone was detected a few times. The genes are TRBV2 and TRBJ1-1; D not certain. Trimming took 4 bases from V and 5 from J, leaving 5 bases between them. Germline V gives CDR1 SNHLY, CDR2 FYNNEI. The CDR3 loop spans 11 amino acids. The CDR3 loop reads CASSGQTEAFF. The CDR3 region has the DNA TGTGCCAGCAGTGGGCAAACTGAAGCTTTCTTT.

The CDR3 protein is CASSEGAGYETQYF. For the CDR3, the DNA is TGTGCCAGCAGCGAGGGGGCAGGGTACGAGACCCAGTACTTC. The chain couples TRBV9 to TRBJ2-5; TRBD1 matches at 7 bases. Germline CDR1 SGDLS, CDR2 YYNGEE. This CDR3 region has 14 residues. With V trimmed by 3 bases and J by 5 bases, 7 bases remained unmatched.

This chain links TRBV7-6 with TRBJ2-7; 8 bases match TRBD2. The germline CDR1 and CDR2 sequences are SGHVS and FNYEAQ. The length of the CDR3 is 14 residues. V was pared by 2 bases and J by 1 base, with 1 base of the junction left unmatched. For the CDR3, the DNA is TGTGCCAGCAGCTTACAGCGGGGGTCCTACGAGCAGTACTTC. Translating it yields CASSLQRGSYEQYF.

This chain links TRBV27 with TRBJ1-5, with TRBD1 matching 9 bases. The CDR3 is made up of 13 amino acids. The V segment lost 5 bases and the J segment 11 bases; nucleotides outside the gene matches: 7. Germline lookup yields CDR1 MNHEY and CDR2 SMNVEV (reference sequence). The DNA of the CDR3 is TGTGCCAGCAGTCAAACAGGGGGCCGGGCCCAGCATTTT. Residues: CASSQTGGRAQHF.

V usage is TRBV10-3 and J usage is TRBJ1-2; maybe TRBD1 (5 bases). This CDR3 comprises 12 residues. The V gene's germline CDR1 is ENHRY and CDR2 SYGVKD. Trimming took off 3 bases at V and 8 bases at J, with 10 bases between the two ends. The CDR3 region has the DNA TGTGCCATCAGTGATAGAGGGGTGGGCTACACCTTC. Translation: CAISDRGVGYTF.